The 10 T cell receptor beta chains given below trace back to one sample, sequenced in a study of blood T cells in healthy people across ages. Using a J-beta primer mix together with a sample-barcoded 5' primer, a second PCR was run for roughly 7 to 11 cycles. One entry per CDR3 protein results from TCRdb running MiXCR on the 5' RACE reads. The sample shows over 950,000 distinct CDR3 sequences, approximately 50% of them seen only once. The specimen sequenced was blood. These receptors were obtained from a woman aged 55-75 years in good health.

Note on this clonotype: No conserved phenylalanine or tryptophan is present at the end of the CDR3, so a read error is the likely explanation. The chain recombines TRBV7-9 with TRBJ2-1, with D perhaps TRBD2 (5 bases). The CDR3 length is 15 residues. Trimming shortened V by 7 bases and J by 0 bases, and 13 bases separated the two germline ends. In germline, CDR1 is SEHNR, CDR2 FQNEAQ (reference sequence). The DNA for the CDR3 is TGTGCCAGCAACTCGAGCGGCAGCTCCTACAATGAGCAGTTCTCC. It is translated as CASNSSGSSYNEQFS.

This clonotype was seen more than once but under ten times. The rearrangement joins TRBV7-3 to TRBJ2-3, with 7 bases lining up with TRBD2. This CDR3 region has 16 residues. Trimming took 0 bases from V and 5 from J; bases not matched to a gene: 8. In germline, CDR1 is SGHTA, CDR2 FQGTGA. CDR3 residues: CASSLTYGGGRDTQYF. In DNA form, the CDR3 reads TGTGCCAGCAGCTTAACGTACGGGGGAGGGCGAGATACGCAGTATTTT.

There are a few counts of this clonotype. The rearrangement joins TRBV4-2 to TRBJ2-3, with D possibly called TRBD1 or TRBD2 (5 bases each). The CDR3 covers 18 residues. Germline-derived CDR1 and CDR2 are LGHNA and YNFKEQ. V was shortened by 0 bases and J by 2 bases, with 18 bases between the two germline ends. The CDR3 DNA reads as TGTGCCAGCAGCCAAGATCTGTTTGTGGGGGATGACACAGATACGCAGTATTTT. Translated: CASSQDLFVGDDTDTQYF.

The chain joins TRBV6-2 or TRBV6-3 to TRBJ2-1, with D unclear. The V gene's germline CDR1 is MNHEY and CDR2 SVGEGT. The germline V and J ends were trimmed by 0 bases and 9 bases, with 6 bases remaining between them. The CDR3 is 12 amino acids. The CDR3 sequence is CASSYSSSEQFF. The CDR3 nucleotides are TGTGCCAGCAGTTACTCTTCTAGTGAGCAGTTCTTC.

In DNA form, the CDR3 reads TGTGCCAGCAGTCGACAGGGGACTAATCAGCCCCAGCATTTT. Residues: CASSRQGTNQPQHF. The chain employs TRBV3-1 and TRBJ1-5, with 8 bases lining up with TRBD1. The germline V gene has CDR1 LGHDT and CDR2 YNNKEL (reference sequence). V lost 6 bases, J lost 4 bases, and 5 bases stayed unmatched. The CDR3 is made up of 14 amino acids.

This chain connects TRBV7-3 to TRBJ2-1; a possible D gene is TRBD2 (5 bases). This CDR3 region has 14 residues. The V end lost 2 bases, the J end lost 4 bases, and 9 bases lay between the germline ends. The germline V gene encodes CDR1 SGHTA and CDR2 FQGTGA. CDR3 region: CASSLHTGYNEQFF. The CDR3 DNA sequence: TGTGCCAGCAGCTTACATACGGGGTACAATGAGCAGTTCTTC.

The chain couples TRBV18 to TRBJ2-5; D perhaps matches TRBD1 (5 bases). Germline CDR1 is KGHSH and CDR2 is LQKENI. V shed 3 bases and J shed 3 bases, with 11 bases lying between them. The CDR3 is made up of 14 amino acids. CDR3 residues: CASSPRRQKETQYF. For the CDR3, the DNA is TGTGCCAGCTCACCTAGGCGACAGAAAGAGACCCAGTACTTC.

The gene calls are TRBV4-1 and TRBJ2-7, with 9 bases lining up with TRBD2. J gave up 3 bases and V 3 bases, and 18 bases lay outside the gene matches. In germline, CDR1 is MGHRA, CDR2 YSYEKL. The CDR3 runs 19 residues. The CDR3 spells CASSQVTLSSGRWDYEQYF. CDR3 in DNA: TGCGCCAGCAGCCAGGTTACTCTCTCCAGCGGGAGGTGGGACTACGAGCAGTACTTC.

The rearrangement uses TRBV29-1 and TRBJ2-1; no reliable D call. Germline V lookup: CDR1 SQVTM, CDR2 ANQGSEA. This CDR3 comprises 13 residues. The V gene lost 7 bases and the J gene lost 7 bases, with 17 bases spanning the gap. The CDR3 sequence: CSAEYSSGNEQFF. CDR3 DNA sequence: TGCAGCGCTGAGTACAGTAGTGGGAATGAGCAGTTCTTC.

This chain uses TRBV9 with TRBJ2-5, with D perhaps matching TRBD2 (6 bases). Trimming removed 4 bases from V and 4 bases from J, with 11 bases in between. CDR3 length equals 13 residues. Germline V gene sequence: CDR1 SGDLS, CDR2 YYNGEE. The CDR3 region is CASSSWEAETQYF. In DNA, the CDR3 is TGTGCCAGCAGCTCGTGGGAGGCAGAGACCCAGTACTTC.